This TCR beta chain was recovered during a study of vaccination effects on CD4 cells after COVID-19. When around 9 days of culture had elapsed, CD4+ T cells were isolated. Between March and December 2020, the person had a SARS-CoV-2 infection that PCR confirmed. Participants completed two doses of the BNT162b2 or mRNA-1273 vaccine. CDR1 and CDR2 from the germline V gene are SNHLY and FYNNEI. Trimming removed 5 bases from V and 6 bases from J; junction bases left unmatched: 5. This CDR3 is 15 amino acids long. Comment on this clone: Its target is not known.

TCRdb keeps only in-frame clones here, not all; method: immunoSEQ multiplex PCR. The sample includes roughly 46,000 clones, about 70% of them seen just once. The TCR comes from a human donor who had a prior SARS-CoV-2 infection. The J gene is TRBJ2-2, the V gene TRBV2; 11 bases map to TRBD1. Sequenced material: CD4+ T cells from PBMCs cultured without peptide, taken after COVID-19 vaccination. The CDR3 spells CASSLGQGAPGELFF. The CDR3 coding sequence is TGTGCCAGCAGTCTAGGACAGGGGGCCCCCGGGGAGCTGTTTTTT.